The present T cell receptor (beta chain) was sequenced within a study of T cell responses to AZD1222 COVID-19 vaccine. Measured with immunoSEQ multiplex PCR; TCRdb has only the in-frame clones, and not every one. The profile covers approximately 130,000 clones, with 80% to 95% appearing a single time and 4.2% taken by the ten largest. This clone was detected only once. Its target is unknown. Whole-study findings and limits: Dominant CD4 TCR responses targeted spike regions 160-218 and 743-854. Clonal diversity may have been underestimated, and the donors were mostly white British, with more females than males. Epitopes outside B.1.351 and B.1.1.7 mutated regions reportedly drew nearly half of spike TCRs. Repertoire sampling happened only post peak T cell response.

Per the germline V gene, CDR1 is SGHRS and CDR2 is YFSETQ. This CDR3 has 13 amino acids. V lost 0 bases and J lost 9, with 10 bases in between. The source was peripheral blood, collected 28 days after the second dose of the MenACWY control vaccine. The chain employs TRBV5-1 and TRBJ2-1, with D perhaps being TRBD1 or TRBD2 (5 bases each). The source is an adult who received the MenACWY meningococcal vaccine as a control. Here the CDR3 reads CASSLAAGTEQFF. The DNA of the CDR3 is TGCGCCAGCAGCTTGGCCGCAGGGACTGAGCAGTTCTTC.